These 9 T cell receptor beta chains came from one sample sequenced in a study of blood T cells in healthy people across ages. A second PCR of roughly 7 to 11 cycles used a sample-barcoded 5' primer and a J-beta primer mix. TCRdb reprocessed the 5' RACE reads via MiXCR and lists one record per CDR3 protein. The sample lists fewer than 2 million distinct CDR3 sequences, about two fifths seen once, with about 21% in the top ten. The specimen sequenced was blood. These receptors were obtained from a human donor in good health.

This clonotype was observed a few times. This chain connects TRBV4-1 to TRBJ2-7; D possibly matches TRBD1 or TRBD2 (6 bases each). V was shortened by 2 bases and J by 4 bases, with 15 bases between the two germline ends. The CDR3 consists of 15 residues. Germline CDR1 MGHRA, CDR2 YSYEKL. The CDR3 loop is CASSQISGARYEQYF. The DNA for the CDR3 is TGCGCCAGCAGCCAAATCTCGGGGGCGCGATACGAGCAGTACTTC.

This clonotype was observed a handful of times. V gene TRBV7-2 combines with J gene TRBJ1-2; perhaps TRBD1 as D (6 bases). This CDR3 has 14 amino acids. Trimming removed 1 base from V and 6 bases from J, with 12 bases in between. Germline CDR1 and CDR2: SGHTA and FQGNSA. CDR3 bases: TGTGCCAGCAGCTTAGGACCAGGGGCGGATGGCTACACCTTC. This codes for CASSLGPGADGYTF.

The genes are TRBV5-1 and TRBJ1-4; possible D gene TRBD1, 5 bases. Germline loops: CDR1 SGHRS, CDR2 YFSETQ. Trimming shortened V by 1 base and J by 6 bases, and 16 bases separated the two germline ends. CDR3 size: 16 residues. CDR3 DNA: TGCGCCAGCAGCTTGAATGGGGACGGAGACTATGAAAAACTGTTTTTT. This gives the protein CASSLNGDGDYEKLFF.

J is TRBJ1-1 and V is TRBV29-1; tentative D call: TRBD1 (5 bases). This CDR3 has 14 amino acids. The V end was cut by 1 base, the J end by 1 base, with 10 bases between. CDR1 and CDR2 from the germline V gene are SQVTM and ANQGSEA. CDR3 loop: CSVEVQGRNTEAFF. The CDR3, as DNA: TGCAGCGTTGAAGTGCAGGGTCGGAACACTGAAGCTTTCTTT.

The genes are TRBV12-3 or TRBV12-4 and TRBJ2-1; 7 bases align to TRBD2. CDR3 length: 14 residues. Trimming removed 6 bases from V and 6 bases from J; junction bases left unmatched: 8. CDR3 sequence: CASSPVSGGNEQFF. CDR3 nucleotides: TGTGCCAGCAGCCCCGTTTCGGGGGGCAATGAGCAGTTCTTC.

The CDR3 is CAISQGQGAYEQYF. CDR3 sequence (DNA): TGTGCCATCAGCCAAGGACAGGGGGCCTACGAGCAGTACTTC. The chain employs TRBV10-3 and TRBJ2-7; 10 nucleotides match TRBD1. In germline, CDR1 is ENHRY, CDR2 SYGVKD. This CDR3 is 14 amino acids long. With 6 bases clipped from V and 2 bases from J, the junction kept 4 bases outside the gene matches.

The rearrangement uses TRBV20-1 and TRBJ2-1; 7 nucleotides match TRBD2. CDR3 size: 15 residues. The ends lost 4 bases at V and 10 bases at J; junction bases unmatched: 16. CDR1 DFQATT and CDR2 SNEGSKA come from the germline V gene (reference sequence). In nucleotides, the CDR3 is TGCAGTGCTATGGATTACGCGGGGGTACAGGCGGAGCAGTTCTTC. As protein: CSAMDYAGVQAEQFF.

For the CDR3, the DNA is TGCGCCAGCAGCCAAGTGGATTGGATTTCTGGGGCCAACGTCCTGACTTTC. Translating it yields CASSQVDWISGANVLTF. This rearrangement joins TRBV4-1 to TRBJ2-6, with D unclear. The CDR3 covers 17 residues. In germline, CDR1 is MGHRA, CDR2 YSYEKL. V lost 1 base and J lost 1, with 11 bases in between.

V and J are TRBV5-1 and TRBJ2-5; TRBD2 matches 9 bases. In germline, CDR1 is SGHRS, CDR2 YFSETQ. The CDR3 extends over 16 amino acids. With 1 base clipped from V and 2 bases from J, the junction kept 6 bases outside the gene matches. CDR3 DNA sequence: TGCGCCAGCAGCTTGAGCCTAGCGGGGTTACAAGAGACCCAGTACTTC. Translating it yields CASSLSLAGLQETQYF.